The clone carrying this T cell receptor (beta chain) showed up many times. Its antigen is unknown. Preparation methods for the bulk TCR libraries were those previously described, with listed TCR primers. TCRdb ran MiXCR on the PCR reads and lists one entry per CDR3 protein. The data contain more than 450,000 distinct CDR3 sequences, about 20% of them singletons. The CDR3 length is 15 residues. Germline V gene sequence: CDR1 SQVTM, CDR2 ANQGSEA. The J segment lost 5 bases and the V segment lost 2 bases, leaving 5 bases of the junction unmatched. These data belong to a study of molecular identifiers for immune sequencing clone quantification. Naive CD8 T cells were picked out by sorting for CD8+CD4-CCR7+CD45RA+. Overall study findings and caveats: Clone sizes that are highly expanded could be underestimated when identical TCR molecules share a barcode. Whereas naive cells kept under 1% of molecules in clones above 20 RNA copies, such clones held over 98% in effectors.

The TCR was taken from a human donor in good health. Some libraries in this study had Jurkat cell RNA spiked in. The V call is TRBV29-1, the J call TRBJ2-3; 12 bases are a match to TRBD2. The sample consisted of naive CD8+ T cells from blood, with Jurkat cell RNA spiked in. The subset denotes: FACS-sorted CD8+CD4-CCR7+CD45RA+ naive T cells. CDR3 protein: CSVEPGLAGIDTQYF. Here the CDR3 DNA reads TGCAGCGTTGAACCCGGACTAGCGGGAATAGATACGCAGTATTTT.